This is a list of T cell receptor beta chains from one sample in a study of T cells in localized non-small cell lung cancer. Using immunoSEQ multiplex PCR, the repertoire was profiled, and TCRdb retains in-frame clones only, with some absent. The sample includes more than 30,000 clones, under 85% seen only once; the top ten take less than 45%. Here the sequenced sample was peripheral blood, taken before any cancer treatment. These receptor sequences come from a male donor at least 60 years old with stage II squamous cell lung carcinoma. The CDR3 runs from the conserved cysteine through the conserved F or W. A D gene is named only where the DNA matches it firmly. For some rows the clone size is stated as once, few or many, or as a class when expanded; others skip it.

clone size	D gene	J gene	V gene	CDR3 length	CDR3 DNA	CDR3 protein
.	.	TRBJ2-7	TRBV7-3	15	TGTGCCAGCAGCTTACAACCTAGCCAGATCTACGAGCAGTACTTC	CASSLQPSQIYEQYF
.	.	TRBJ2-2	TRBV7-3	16	TGTGCCAGCAGCTTAAATTCGCGGTCGGGCACCGGGGAGCTGTTTTTT	CASSLNSRSGTGELFF
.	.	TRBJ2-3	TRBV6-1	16	TGTGCCAGCAGTGAACGTACCCCGTCAGCAATAGATACGCAGTATTTT	CASSERTPSAIDTQYF
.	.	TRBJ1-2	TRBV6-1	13	TGTGCCAGCAGCCCCTCGGGGGACTATGGCTACACCTTC	CASSPSGDYGYTF
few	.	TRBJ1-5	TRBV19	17	TGTGCCAGCCGGGCCTTGTCAGTGCCCCGGGGCAATCAGCCCCAGCATTTT	CASRALSVPRGNQPQHF
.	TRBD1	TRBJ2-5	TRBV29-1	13	TGCAGCGTTGTTGGGACAGGGCAAGAGACCCAGTACTTC	CSVVGTGQETQYF
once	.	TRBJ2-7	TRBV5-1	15	TGCGCCAGCAGCTTGGATGCAGGGGGGCCCTACGAGCAGTACTTC	CASSLDAGGPYEQYF
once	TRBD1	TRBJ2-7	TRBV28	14	TGTGCCAGCAGTCTCCGGGACAGGGTTTACGAGCAGTACTTC	CASSLRDRVYEQYF
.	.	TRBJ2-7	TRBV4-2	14	TGTGCCAGCAGCCCAGGGGACTGGGGCTACGAGCAGTACTTC	CASSPGDWGYEQYF
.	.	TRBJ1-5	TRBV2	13	TGTGCCAGCGGACAAGCCGATTTATCGCCCCAGCATTTT	CASGQADLSPQHF
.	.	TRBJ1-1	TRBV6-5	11	TGTGCCAGCATGCCGGAAAATGAAGCTTTCTTT	CASMPENEAFF
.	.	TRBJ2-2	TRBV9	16	TGTGCCAGCAGCGTAAGACCTGGGGGGAACACCGGGGAGCTGTTTTTT	CASSVRPGGNTGELFF
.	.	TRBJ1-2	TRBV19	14	TGTGCCAGTAGTATAGGGGGAATGGTGGATGGCTACACCTTC	CASSIGGMVDGYTF
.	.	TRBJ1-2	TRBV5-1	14	TGCGCCAGCAGCGCAGGAGGGGGGCAGTATGGCTACACCTTC	CASSAGGGQYGYTF
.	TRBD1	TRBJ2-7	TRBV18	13	TGTGCCAGCTCTCGCGGACAGGGTGACGAGCAGTACTTC	CASSRGQGDEQYF
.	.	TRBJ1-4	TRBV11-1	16	TGTGCCAGCAGCCGACTGACCGGGAAGGTTAATGAAAAACTGTTTTTT	CASSRLTGKVNEKLFF
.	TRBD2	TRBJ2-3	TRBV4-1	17	TGCGCCAGCAGCCCGAAGACTAGCCAGCCTGGGACAGATACGCAGTATTTT	CASSPKTSQPGTDTQYF
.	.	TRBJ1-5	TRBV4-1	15	TGCGCCAGCAGCCCTCAACTCAATAGCAATCAGCCCCAGCATTTT	CASSPQLNSNQPQHF
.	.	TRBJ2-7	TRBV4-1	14	TGCGCCAGCAGCCAAGAACGGCAGTCCTACGAGCAGTACTTC	CASSQERQSYEQYF
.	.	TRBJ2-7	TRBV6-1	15	TGTGCCAGCAGTGAAAGGGAACGGAGTGCTTACGAGCAGTACTTC	CASSERERSAYEQYF
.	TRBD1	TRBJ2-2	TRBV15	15	TGTGCCACCAGCACCCGGACAGGGAACACCGGGGAGCTGTTTTTT	CATSTRTGNTGELFF
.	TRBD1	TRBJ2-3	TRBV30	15	TGTGCCTGGAGTTACGGGACAGGGGGGCCAGATACGCAGTATTTT	CAWSYGTGGPDTQYF
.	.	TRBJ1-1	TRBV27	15	TGTGCCAGCAGTTTATCCGGGGTCAGGAACACTGAAGCTTTCTTT	CASSLSGVRNTEAFF
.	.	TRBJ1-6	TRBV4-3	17	TGCGCCAGCAGCCAAGTCTTTGTTCGGGGGGACACTCCACCCCTCCACTTT	CASSQVFVRGDTPPLHF
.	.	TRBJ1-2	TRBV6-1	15	TGTGCCAGCAGTGAAAGACCCGTGACAAACTATGGCTACACCTTC	CASSERPVTNYGYTF
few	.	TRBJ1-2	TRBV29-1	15	TGCAGCGTTGAAAAAAGCGGGAGGGTTGGGGGTGGCTACACCTTC	CSVEKSGRVGGGYTF
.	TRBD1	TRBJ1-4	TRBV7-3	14	TGTGCCAGCAAAAACAGGGGTTCGGATGAAAAACTGTTTTTT	CASKNRGSDEKLFF
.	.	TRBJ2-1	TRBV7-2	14	TGTGCCAGCAGTCTACTCCCGTCCTACAATGAGCAGTTCTTC	CASSLLPSYNEQFF
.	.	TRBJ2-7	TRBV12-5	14	TGTGCTAGTGGTGCCGTCCGGGGATGGGGCGAGCAGTACTTC	CASGAVRGWGEQYF
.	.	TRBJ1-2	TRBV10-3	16	TGTGCCATCAGTGAAGGGGGGGGCCGTGGATCCTATGGCTACACCTTC	CAISEGGGRGSYGYTF
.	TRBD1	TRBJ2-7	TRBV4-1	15	TGCGCCAGCAGCTCGACCGGGACAGGGAACTACGAGCAGTACTTC	CASSSTGTGNYEQYF
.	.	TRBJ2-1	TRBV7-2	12	TGTGCCAGCAGCCGGGACGACAATGAGCAGTTCTTC	CASSRDDNEQFF
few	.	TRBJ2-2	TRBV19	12	TGTGCCAGTAGTGTTACAGCCGGGGAGCTGTTTTTT	CASSVTAGELFF
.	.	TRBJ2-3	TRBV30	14	TGTGCCTGGAGTGAACCAGGGGCGCCGGATACGCAGTATTTT	CAWSEPGAPDTQYF
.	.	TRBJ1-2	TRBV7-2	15	TGTGCCAGCAGCTTAAGTGTGACAGACATCTATGGCTACACCTTC	CASSLSVTDIYGYTF
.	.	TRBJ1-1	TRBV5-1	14	TGCGCCAGCAGCTTGGGACAGATGAACACTGAAGCTTTCTTT	CASSLGQMNTEAFF
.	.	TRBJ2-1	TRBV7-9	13	TGTGCCAGCAGCCGACTTGAGGACGGGTCTGGGATCTTC	CASSRLEDGSGIF
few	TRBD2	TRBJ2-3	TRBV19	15	TGTGCCAGTAGTCCCCGGACTAGAGCAGGGGATACGCAGTATTTT	CASSPRTRAGDTQYF
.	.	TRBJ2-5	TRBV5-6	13	TGTGCCAGCAGCTTAGGGACGTCCGAGACCCAGTACTTC	CASSLGTSETQYF
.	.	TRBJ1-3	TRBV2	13	TGTGCCAGGCAAGGGGGCTCTGGAAACACCATATATTTT	CARQGGSGNTIYF